What follows are 6 T cell receptor beta chains derived from one specimen sequenced in a study of beta chain features in type 1 diabetes. The investigators reverse transcribed all of the isolated RNA, so they sequenced expressed TCRB transcripts. Here immunoSEQ multiplex PCR was the method, and the copy in TCRdb shows in-frame clones only, minus some. This sample has 150,000 to 200,000 clones, with approximately 8.4% found just once. The sequenced material came from central memory CD4+ T cells from blood. The receptor set was obtained from a woman in her late teens or twenties in good health.

This clone was seen more than once but under ten times. J is TRBJ1-2 and V is TRBV27; TRBD1 matches at 8 bases. In germline, CDR1 is MNHEY, CDR2 SMNVEV (reference sequence). V trimming: 6 bases; J trimming: 3 bases; junction bases outside the gene matches: 6. This CDR3 contains 14 residues. Here the CDR3 reads CASSSRTGHYGYTF. The CDR3 DNA sequence: TGTGCCAGCAGCTCCCGGACAGGGCACTATGGCTACACCTTC.

The chain recombines TRBV5-6 with TRBJ2-3; 10 bases are a match to TRBD2. CDR1 is SGHDT, CDR2 YYEEEE, per germline. With V trimmed by 3 bases and J by 4 bases, 14 bases remained unmatched. The CDR3 is made up of 18 amino acids. In nucleotides, the CDR3 is TGTGCCAGCAGCTCGATAATACCTAGCGGGAGTTGGGCAGATACGCAGTATTTT. This encodes CASSSIIPSGSWADTQYF.

This clone was seen repeatedly, ten times or more. V gene TRBV18 combines with J gene TRBJ2-1; D not resolved. Trimming took 3 bases from V and 9 from J, leaving 18 bases between them. CDR3 length equals 15 residues. From germline, CDR1 is KGHSH and CDR2 LQKENI. This chain's CDR3 is CASSPNHPTNGEQFF. Here the CDR3 DNA reads TGTGCCAGCTCACCGAACCACCCGACAAACGGTGAGCAGTTCTTC.

The chain employs TRBV18 and TRBJ2-7; 7 bases agree with TRBD1. Germline trimming cut 5 bases from V and 4 bases from J; bases unmatched to any gene: 2. This CDR3 has 12 residues. From germline, CDR1 is KGHSH and CDR2 LQKENI. CDR3 nucleotide sequence: TGTGCCAGCTCATCGGACAGGTACGAGCAGTACTTC. It yields the protein CASSSDRYEQYF.

The V call is TRBV7-2, the J call TRBJ1-2, with a tentative D call TRBD1 (6 bases). Germline V CDR1 and CDR2: SGHTA, FQGNSA. The CDR3 spans 17 residues. Trimming took 5 bases from V and 4 from J, leaving 23 bases between them. In DNA, the CDR3 is TGTGCCAGCAGCGTACGGGACACTCGACGATTTGGCTATGGCTACACCTTC. Amino acid sequence: CASSVRDTRRFGYGYTF.

The sample holds a few counts of this clone. The genes are TRBV18 and TRBJ1-1; D not certain. Trimming took off 2 bases at V and 0 bases at J, with 4 bases between the two ends. In germline, CDR1 is KGHSH, CDR2 LQKENI. The CDR3 has 13 amino acids. CDR3 in DNA: TGTGCCAGCTCACCAGACATGAACACTGAAGCTTTCTTT. Translating gives CASSPDMNTEAFF.